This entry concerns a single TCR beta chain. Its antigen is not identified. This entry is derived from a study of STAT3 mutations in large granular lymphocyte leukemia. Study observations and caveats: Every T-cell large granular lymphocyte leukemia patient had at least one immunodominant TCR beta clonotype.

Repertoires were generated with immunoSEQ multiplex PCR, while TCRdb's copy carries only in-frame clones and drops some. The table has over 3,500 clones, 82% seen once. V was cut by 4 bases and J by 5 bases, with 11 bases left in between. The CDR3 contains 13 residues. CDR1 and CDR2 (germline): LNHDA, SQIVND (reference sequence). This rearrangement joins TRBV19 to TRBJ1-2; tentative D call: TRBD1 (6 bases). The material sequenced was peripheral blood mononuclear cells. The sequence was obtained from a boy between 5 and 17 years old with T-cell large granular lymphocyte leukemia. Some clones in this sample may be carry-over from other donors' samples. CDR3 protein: CASSTWDTYGYTF. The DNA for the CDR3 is TGTGCCAGTAGTACCTGGGACACTTATGGCTACACCTTC.